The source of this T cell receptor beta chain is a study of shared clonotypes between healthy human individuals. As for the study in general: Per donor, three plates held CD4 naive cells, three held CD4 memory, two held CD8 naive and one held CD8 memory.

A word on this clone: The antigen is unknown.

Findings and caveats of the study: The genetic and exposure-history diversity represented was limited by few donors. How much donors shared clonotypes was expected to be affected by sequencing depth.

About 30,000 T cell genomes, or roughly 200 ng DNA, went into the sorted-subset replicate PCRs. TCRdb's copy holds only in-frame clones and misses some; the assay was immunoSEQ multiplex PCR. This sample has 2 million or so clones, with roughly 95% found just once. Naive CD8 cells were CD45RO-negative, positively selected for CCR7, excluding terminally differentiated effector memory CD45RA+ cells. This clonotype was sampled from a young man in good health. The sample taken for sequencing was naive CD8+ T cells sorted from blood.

The CDR3 sequence: CASSWQPQHF. CDR3 DNA sequence: TGTGCCAGCTCCTGGCAGCCCCAGCATTTT. The chain employs TRBV6-5 and TRBJ1-5; D not resolved. This CDR3 comprises 10 residues. V was cut by 8 bases and J by 7 bases, with 6 bases left in between. From germline, CDR1 is MNHEY and CDR2 SVGAGI.